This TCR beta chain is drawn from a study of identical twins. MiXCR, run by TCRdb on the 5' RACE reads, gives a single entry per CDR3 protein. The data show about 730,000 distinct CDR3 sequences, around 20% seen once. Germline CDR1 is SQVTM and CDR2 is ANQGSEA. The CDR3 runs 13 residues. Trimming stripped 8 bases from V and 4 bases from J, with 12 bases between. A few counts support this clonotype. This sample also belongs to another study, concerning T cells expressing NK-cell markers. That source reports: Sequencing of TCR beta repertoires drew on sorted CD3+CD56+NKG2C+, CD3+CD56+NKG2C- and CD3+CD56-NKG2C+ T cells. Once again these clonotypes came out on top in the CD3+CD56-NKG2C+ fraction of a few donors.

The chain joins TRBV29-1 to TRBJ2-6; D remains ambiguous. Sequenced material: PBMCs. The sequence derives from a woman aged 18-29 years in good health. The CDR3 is CSSRLAGANVLTF. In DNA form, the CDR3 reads TGCAGCTCTCGGCTTGCGGGGGCCAACGTCCTGACTTTC. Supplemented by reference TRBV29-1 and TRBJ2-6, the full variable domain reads SAVISQKPSRDICQRGTSLTIQCQVDSQVTMMFWYRQQPGQSLTLIATANQGSEATYESGFVIDKFPISRPNLTFSTLTVSNMSPEDSSIYLCSSRLAGANVLTFGAGSRLTVL.